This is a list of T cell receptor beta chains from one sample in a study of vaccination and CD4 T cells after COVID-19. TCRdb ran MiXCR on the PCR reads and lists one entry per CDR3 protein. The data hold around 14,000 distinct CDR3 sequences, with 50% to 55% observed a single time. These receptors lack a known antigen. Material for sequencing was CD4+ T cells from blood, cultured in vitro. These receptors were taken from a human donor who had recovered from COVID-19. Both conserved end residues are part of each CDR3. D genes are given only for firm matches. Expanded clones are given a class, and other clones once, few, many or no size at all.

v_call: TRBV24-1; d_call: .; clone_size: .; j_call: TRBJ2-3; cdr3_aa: CATSESGFTDTQYF; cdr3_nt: TGTGCCACCAGTGAATCGGGGTTCACAGATACGCAGTATTTT
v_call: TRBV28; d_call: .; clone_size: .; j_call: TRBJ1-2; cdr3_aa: CASMRDYGYTF; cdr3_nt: TGTGCCAGCATGCGGGACTATGGCTACACCTTC
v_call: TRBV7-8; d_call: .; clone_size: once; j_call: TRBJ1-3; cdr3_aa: CASSLDLQERSGNTIYF; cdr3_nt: TGTGCCAGCAGCTTAGATCTCCAGGAACGCTCTGGAAACACCATATATTTT
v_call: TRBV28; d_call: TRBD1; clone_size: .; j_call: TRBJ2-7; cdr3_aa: CASSHGYRGRGEQYF; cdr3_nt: TGTGCCAGCAGCCACGGGTACAGGGGGCGAGGCGAGCAGTACTTC
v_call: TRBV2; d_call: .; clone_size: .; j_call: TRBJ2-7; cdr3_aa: CASSAQAYEQYF; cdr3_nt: TGTGCCAGCAGTGCCCAGGCCTACGAGCAGTACTTC
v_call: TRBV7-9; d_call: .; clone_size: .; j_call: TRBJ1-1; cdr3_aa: CASTGTLNTEAFF; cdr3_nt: TGTGCCAGCACCGGGACACTGAACACTGAAGCTTTCTTT
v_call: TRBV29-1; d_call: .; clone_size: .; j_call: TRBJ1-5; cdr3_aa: CSVKVGGNDENQPQHF; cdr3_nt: TGCAGCGTCAAGGTTGGGGGGAATGATGAGAATCAGCCCCAGCATTTT
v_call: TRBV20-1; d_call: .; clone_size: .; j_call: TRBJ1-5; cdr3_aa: CSASGGGRNQPQHF; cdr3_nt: TGCAGTGCCTCAGGTGGAGGCCGCAATCAGCCCCAGCATTTT
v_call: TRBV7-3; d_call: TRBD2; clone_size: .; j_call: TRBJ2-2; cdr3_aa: CASSLRGIRGLAGAGELFF; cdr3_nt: TGTGCCAGCAGCTTAAGGGGAATTCGGGGACTAGCGGGGGCCGGGGAGCTGTTTTTT
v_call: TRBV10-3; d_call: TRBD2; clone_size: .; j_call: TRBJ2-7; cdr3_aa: CAAGGGSYEQYF; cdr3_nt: TGTGCCGCTGGCGGGGGGTCCTACGAGCAGTACTTC
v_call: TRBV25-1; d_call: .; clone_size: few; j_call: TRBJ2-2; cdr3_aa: CASTPSTNTGELFF; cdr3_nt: TGTGCCAGCACGCCCAGTACCAACACCGGGGAGCTGTTTTTT
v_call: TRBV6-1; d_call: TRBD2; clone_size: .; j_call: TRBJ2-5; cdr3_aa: CASSEWLSGLVLETQYF; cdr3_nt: TGTGCCAGCAGTGAATGGTTGAGCGGACTAGTATTAGAGACCCAGTACTTC
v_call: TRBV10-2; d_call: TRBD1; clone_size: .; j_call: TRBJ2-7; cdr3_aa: CASRTGGTYEQYF; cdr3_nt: TGCGCCAGCAGGACAGGGGGCACCTACGAGCAGTACTTC
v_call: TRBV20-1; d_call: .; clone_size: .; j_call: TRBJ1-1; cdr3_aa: CSATTGFLTKNTEAFF; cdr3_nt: TGCAGTGCTACCACAGGGTTCCTAACTAAGAACACTGAAGCTTTCTTT
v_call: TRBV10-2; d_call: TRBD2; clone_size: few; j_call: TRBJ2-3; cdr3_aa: CASSRQGLAGVADTQYF; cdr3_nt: TGCGCCAGCAGTAGGCAGGGACTAGCGGGAGTAGCAGATACGCAGTATTTT
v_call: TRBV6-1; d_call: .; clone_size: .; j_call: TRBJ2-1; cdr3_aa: CASTTSYNEQFF; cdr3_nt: TGTGCCAGCACAACTTCCTACAATGAGCAGTTCTTC
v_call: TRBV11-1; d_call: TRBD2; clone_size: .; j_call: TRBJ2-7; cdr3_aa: CASSLGLAGGPVHEQYF; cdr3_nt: TGTGCCAGCAGCTTAGGACTAGCGGGAGGGCCTGTGCACGAGCAGTACTTC
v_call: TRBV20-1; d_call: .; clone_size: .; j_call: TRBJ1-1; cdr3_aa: CSAENRADGTEAFF; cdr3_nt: TGCAGTGCGGAAAACAGGGCGGACGGCACTGAAGCTTTCTTT
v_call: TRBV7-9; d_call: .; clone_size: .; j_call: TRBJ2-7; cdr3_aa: CASSSAGLSYEQYF; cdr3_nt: TGTGCCAGCAGCTCGGCGGGCTTGTCGTACGAGCAGTACTTC
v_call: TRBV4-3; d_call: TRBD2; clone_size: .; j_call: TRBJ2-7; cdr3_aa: CASSQTFGSGSSYEQYF; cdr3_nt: TGCGCCAGCAGCCAGACGTTCGGTAGCGGGAGCTCCTACGAGCAGTACTTC
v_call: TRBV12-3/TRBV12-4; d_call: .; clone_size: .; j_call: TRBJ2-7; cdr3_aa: CASSLDRYEQYF; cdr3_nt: TGTGCCAGCAGTTTAGATCGTTACGAGCAGTACTTC
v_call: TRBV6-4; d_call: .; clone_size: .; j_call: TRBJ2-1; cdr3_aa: CASSDSTSRPQFF; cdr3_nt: TGTGCCAGCAGTGACTCCACAAGTCGACCGCAGTTCTTC
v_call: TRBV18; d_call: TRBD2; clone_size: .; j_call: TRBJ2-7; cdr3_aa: CASSPQGLAGGEQYF; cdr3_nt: TGTGCCAGCTCACCACAAGGACTAGCGGGAGGCGAGCAGTACTTC
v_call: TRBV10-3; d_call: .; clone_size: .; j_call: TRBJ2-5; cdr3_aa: CAIRDRSETQYF; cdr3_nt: TGTGCCATCAGAGACCGCTCAGAGACCCAGTACTTC
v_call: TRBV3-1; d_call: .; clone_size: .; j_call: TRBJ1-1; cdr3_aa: CASSPNRVTGSGTEAFF; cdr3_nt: TGTGCCAGCAGCCCAAATAGAGTAACAGGGTCTGGCACTGAAGCTTTCTTT
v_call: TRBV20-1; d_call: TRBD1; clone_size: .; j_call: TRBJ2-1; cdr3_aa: CRGTGYNEQFF; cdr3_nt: TGCAGGGGGACAGGCTACAATGAGCAGTTCTTC
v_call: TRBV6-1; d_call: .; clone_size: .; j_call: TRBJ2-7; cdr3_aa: CASRTIAGTYEQYF; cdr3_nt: TGTGCCAGCAGGACTATCGCCGGGACCTACGAGCAGTACTTC
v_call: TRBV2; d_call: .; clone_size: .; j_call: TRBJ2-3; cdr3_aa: CASSLTGITTDTQYF; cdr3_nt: TGTGCCAGCAGTTTAACAGGCATCACCACAGATACGCAGTATTTT
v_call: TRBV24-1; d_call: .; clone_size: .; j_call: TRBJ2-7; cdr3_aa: CATSARGDIGYEQYF; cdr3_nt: TGTGCCACCAGTGCAAGAGGGGATATCGGCTACGAGCAGTACTTC
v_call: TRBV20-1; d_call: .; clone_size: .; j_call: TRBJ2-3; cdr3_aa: CSTRDAGTPTDTQYF; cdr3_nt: TGCAGTACTAGAGACGCCGGGACACCCACAGATACGCAGTATTTT
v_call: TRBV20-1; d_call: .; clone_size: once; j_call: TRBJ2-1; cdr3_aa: CSAHGGLGYNEQFF; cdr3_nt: TGCAGTGCTCACGGGGGTCTAGGGTACAATGAGCAGTTCTTC